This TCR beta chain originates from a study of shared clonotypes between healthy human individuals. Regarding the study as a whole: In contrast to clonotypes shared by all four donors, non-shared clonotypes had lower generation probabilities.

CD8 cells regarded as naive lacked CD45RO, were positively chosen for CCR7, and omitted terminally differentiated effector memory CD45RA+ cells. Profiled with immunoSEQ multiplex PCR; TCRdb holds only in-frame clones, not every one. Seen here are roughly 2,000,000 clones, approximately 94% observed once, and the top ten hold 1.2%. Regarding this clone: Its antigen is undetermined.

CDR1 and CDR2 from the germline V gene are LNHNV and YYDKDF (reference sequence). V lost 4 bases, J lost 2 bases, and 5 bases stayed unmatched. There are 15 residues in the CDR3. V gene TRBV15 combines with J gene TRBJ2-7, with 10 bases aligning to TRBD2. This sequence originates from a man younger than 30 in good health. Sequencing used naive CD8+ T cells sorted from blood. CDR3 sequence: CATSTDLAGAYEQYF. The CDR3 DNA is TGTGCCACCAGCACTGATCTAGCGGGAGCCTACGAGCAGTACTTC.